The sequence of this T cell receptor (beta chain) was determined in a study of Graves' ophthalmopathy and Graves' hyperthyroidism. This CDR3 spans 14 amino acids. V lost 2 bases, J lost 4 bases, and 5 bases stayed unmatched. Per the germline V gene, CDR1 is SGHRS and CDR2 is YFSETQ. Investigators amplified TCR beta CDR3 regions from RNA transcripts. Amplification began with first-round RT-PCR using HTBI primers, then second-round multiplex PCR was performed. TCRdb used MiXCR to reprocess the multiplex PCR reads, holding one entry per CDR3 protein. The sample has 650,000 to 800,000 distinct CDR3 sequences; under 50% are singletons.

This chain uses TRBV5-1 with TRBJ2-5, with TRBD2 matching over 7 bases. The clonotype comes from an adult man with Graves' ophthalmopathy. The specimen was peripheral blood. The chain's CDR3 is CASSFTSAGETQYF. The CDR3 region has the DNA TGCGCCAGCAGCTTTACTAGCGCCGGAGAGACCCAGTACTTC.